This T cell receptor beta chain comes out of a study of glioma-infiltrating T cells after dendritic cell vaccination. About this clone: Its specificity is not known.

Findings and caveats of the study: No direct clonality-survival link was found; a diverse polyclonal response may matter.

The CDR3 is 11 amino acids. Unmatched junction bases numbered 3, after V lost 10 bases and J lost 6 bases. Looked up from germline, CDR1 is SNHLY and CDR2 is FYNNEI. The assay was immunoSEQ multiplex PCR, and TCRdb's table has in-frame clones only and misses some. The sample has fewer than 85,000 clones, roughly four fifths seen once; the top ten hold 2.1%. All glioblastoma patients lacked an isocitrate dehydrogenase mutation. The receptor was isolated from a human donor with glioblastoma. The V and J genes are TRBV2 and TRBJ2-1; 7 nucleotides line up with TRBD1. The source material was blood, sampled before dendritic cell vaccination. The CDR3 region has the DNA TGTGCCATCAACAGGGGCAATGAGCAGTTCTTC. Translating it yields CAINRGNEQFF.